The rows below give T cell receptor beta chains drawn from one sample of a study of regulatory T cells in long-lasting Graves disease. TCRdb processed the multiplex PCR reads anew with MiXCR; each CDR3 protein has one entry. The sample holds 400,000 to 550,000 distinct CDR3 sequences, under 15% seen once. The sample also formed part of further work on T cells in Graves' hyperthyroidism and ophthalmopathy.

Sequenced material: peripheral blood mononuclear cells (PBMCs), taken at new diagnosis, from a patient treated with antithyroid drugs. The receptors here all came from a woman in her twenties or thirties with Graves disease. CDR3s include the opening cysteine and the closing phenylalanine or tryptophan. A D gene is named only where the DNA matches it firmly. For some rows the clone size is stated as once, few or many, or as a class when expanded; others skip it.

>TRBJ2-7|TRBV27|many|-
TGTGCCAGCAGCTTTTCGGACAGTCCCTCCTACGAGCAGTACTTC
CASSFSDSPSYEQYF
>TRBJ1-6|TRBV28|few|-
TGTGCCAGCAGTCCCCGGGGGGGGACCGGTTCACCCCTCCACTTT
CASSPRGGTGSPLHF
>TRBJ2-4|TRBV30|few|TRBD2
TGTGCCTGGAGTTCGGGGGGACCCAACATTCAGTACTTC
CAWSSGGPNIQYF
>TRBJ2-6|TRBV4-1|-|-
TGCGCCAGCAGCCGAAGCTCCTCCTCTGGGGCCAACGTCCTGACTTTC
CASSRSSSSGANVLTF
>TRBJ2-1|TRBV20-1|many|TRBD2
TGCAGTGCTATGGGACTAGTCGGGAATGAGCAGTTCTTC
CSAMGLVGNEQFF
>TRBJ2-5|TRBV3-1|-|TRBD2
TGTGCCAGCAGCCCGAGAGCGGGAGCCACAAAAGAGACCCAGTACTTC
CASSPRAGATKETQYF
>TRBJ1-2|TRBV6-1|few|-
TGTGCCAGCAGTGAAGGGACCCGGGACGGACACTATGGCTACACCTTC
CASSEGTRDGHYGYTF
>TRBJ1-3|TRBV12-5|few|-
TGTGCTAGTGGTTTGGTATGGCGGAGCTCTGGAAACACCATATATTTT
CASGLVWRSSGNTIYF
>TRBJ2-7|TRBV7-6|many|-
TGTGCCAGCAGCTTAGAGACAGAGTTCTCTCCCTACGAGCAGTACTTC
CASSLETEFSPYEQYF
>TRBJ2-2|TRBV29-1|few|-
TGCAGCGTTGCCCTAGAAGGCGGAATAGTAAACACCGGGGAGCTGTTTTTT
CSVALEGGIVNTGELFF
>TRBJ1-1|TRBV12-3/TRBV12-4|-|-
TGTGCCAGCAGTTGGCAGGTTGAATCGAACACTGAAGCTTTCTTT
CASSWQVESNTEAFF
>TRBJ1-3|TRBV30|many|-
TGTGCCTGGGAAGAACAGATACTAGGAAACACCATATATTTT
CAWEEQILGNTIYF
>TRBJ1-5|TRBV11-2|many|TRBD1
TGTGCCAGCAGCAGATGGGACAGAGCGAATCAGCCCCAGCATTTT
CASSRWDRANQPQHF
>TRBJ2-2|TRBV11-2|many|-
TGTGCCAGCAGCTTAGACAGGAACACCGGGGAGCTGTTTTTT
CASSLDRNTGELFF
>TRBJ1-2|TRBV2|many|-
TGTGCCAGCAGTGACCTACGGGCAGGAGGGTCCTATGGCTACACCTTC
CASSDLRAGGSYGYTF
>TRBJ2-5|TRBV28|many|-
TGTGCCAGCACCCAACAAAGTTTATGCGGATTTATGCGAGTCCGGGTAGAGACCCAGTACTTC
CASTQQSLCGFMRVRVETQYF
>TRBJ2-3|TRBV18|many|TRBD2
TGTGCCAGCTCACCACCGACTAGCGGGTCCACAGATACGCAGTATTTT
CASSPPTSGSTDTQYF